This T cell receptor beta chain was observed in a study of T-cell memory formation after mild COVID-19. Broader study findings: Clones that shrank (day 15 to 85) were balanced CD4/CD8, whereas later expanders leaned CD4+. Some clones that responded turned up in pre-infection memory, which suggests that cross-reactive memory joined in.

Ten or more counts support this clonotype. Its specificity is unknown. TCRdb recomputed calls from the 5' RACE reads with MiXCR, one row per CDR3 protein. The data hold about 200,000 distinct CDR3 sequences, with about 9.2% observed a single time. Germline values: CDR1 SGHTA, CDR2 FQGNSA. The CDR3 spans 15 residues. Losses at the gene ends were 5 bases for V and 7 bases for J; bases not matched to a gene: 13. The sequencing input was PBMCs or a T cell subset sorted from them (not recorded which). This TCR was sampled from a man aged 18 to 35 who had mild COVID-19 (a few samples of this study predate the infection). Cell type and time point are not known. The chain is built from TRBV7-2 and TRBJ2-5; 7 bases align to TRBD2. The CDR3 bases are TGTGCCAGCAGCCCAATCCGAGGGAGGGTAGGGACCCAGTACTTC. Its translation is CASSPIRGRVGTQYF.